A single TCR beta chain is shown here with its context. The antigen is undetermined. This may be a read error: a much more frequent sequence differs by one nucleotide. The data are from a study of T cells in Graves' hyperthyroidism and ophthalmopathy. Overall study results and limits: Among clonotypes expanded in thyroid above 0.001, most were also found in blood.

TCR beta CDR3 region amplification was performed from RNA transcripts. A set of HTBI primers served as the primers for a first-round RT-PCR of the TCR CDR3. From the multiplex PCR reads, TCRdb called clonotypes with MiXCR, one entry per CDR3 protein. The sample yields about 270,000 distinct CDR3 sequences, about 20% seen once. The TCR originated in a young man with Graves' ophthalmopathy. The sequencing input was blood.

Here the CDR3 DNA reads TGTGCCAGCACCCACAGGGGGCGGAACACTGAAGCTTTCTTT. Its translation is CASTHRGRNTEAFF. The chain couples TRBV11-1 to TRBJ1-1; 9 bases line up with TRBD1. The trim removed 7 bases at V and 1 base at J, leaving 4 bases unmatched. The germline V gene has CDR1 SGHAT and CDR2 FQDESV (reference sequence). The CDR3 extends over 14 amino acids.